The 4 T cell receptor beta chains below all came from one sample that was sequenced in a study of T cell responses to AZD1222 COVID-19 vaccine. Produced via immunoSEQ multiplex PCR; TCRdb's table is partial and in-frame only. In the table there are 65,000 to 70,000 clones, 83% of which are singletons. This material consisted of peripheral blood, taken 28 days after the second AZD1222 dose. Receptors originate from an adult who received the AZD1222 COVID-19 vaccine.

The chain has TRBV6-2 or TRBV6-3 and TRBJ2-3; D gene ambiguous. CDR1 and CDR2 (germline): MNHEY, SVGEGT. CDR3 length equals 13 residues. The V end lost 0 bases, the J end lost 4 bases, and 5 bases lay between the germline ends. DNA for the CDR3: TGTGCCAGCAGTTACTCGAATGCAGATACGCAGTATTTT. Protein product: CASSYSNADTQYF.

This chain joins TRBV2 and TRBJ1-1; the D gene is possibly TRBD1 (6 bases). Germline-derived CDR1 and CDR2 are SNHLY and FYNNEI. The CDR3 runs to 13 residues. V was pared by 6 bases and J by 2 bases, with 10 bases between. In DNA form, the CDR3 reads TGTGCCAGCAGCGGGGACAAAAACACTGAAGCTTTCTTT. Translating gives CASSGDKNTEAFF.

Note on this clone: The same CDR3 is also encoded by other DNA sequences in this sample. The chain carries TRBV19 and TRBJ1-1, with a tentative D call TRBD1 (5 bases). The V gene's germline CDR1 is LNHDA and CDR2 SQIVND (reference sequence). The CDR3 contains 13 residues. With 8 bases removed from V and 4 bases from J, the gap between germline ends came to 14 bases. For the CDR3, the DNA is TGTGCCAGTTCAGAGGTGGGGGGCACTGAAGCTTTCTTT. Its translation is CASSEVGGTEAFF.

The chain joins TRBV4-1 to TRBJ1-5; D not resolved. The CDR3 length is 14 residues. CDR1 and CDR2 (germline): MGHRA, YSYEKL. With 7 bases removed from V and 4 bases from J, the gap between germline ends came to 14 bases. CDR3 DNA sequence: TGCGCCAGCACCTTGATGATAGGGAATCAGCCCCAGCATTTT. Amino acids: CASTLMIGNQPQHF.